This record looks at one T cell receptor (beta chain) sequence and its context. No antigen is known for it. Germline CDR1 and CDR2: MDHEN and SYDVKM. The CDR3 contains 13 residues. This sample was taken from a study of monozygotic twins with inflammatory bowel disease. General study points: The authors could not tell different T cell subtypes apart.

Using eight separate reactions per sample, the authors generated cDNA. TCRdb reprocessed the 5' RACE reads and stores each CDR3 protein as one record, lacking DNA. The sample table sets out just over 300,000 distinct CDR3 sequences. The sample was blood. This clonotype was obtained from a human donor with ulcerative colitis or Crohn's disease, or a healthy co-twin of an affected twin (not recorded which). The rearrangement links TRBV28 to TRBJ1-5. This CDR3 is CASSLERARPQHF.